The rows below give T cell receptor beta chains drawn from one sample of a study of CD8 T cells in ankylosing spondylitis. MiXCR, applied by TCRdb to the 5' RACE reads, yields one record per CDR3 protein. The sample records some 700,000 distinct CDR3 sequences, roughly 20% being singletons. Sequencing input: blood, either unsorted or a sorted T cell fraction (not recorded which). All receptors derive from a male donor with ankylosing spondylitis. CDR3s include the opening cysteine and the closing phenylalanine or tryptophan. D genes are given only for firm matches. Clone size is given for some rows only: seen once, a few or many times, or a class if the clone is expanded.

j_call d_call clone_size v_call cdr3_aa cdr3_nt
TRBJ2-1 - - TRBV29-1 CSVDRPFEEGSRDEQFF TGCAGCGTTGACCGCCCATTCGAAGAGGGGTCACGGGATGAGCAGTTCTTC
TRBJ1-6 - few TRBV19 CASSPGGTTSPLHF TGTGCCAGTAGCCCGGGGGGGACGACTTCACCCCTCCACTTT
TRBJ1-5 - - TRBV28 CASRADSLRNQPQHF TGTGCCAGCAGAGCGGACAGCCTGAGGAATCAGCCCCAGCATTTT
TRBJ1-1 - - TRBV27 CASRLDRYTEAFF TGTGCCAGCAGGCTTGACAGATACACTGAAGCTTTCTTT
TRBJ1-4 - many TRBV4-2 CASSYRDGDEKLFF TGTGCCAGCAGCTACCGGGACGGGGATGAAAAACTGTTTTTT
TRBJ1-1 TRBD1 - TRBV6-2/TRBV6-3 CASRGQGITITEAFF TGTGCCAGCAGGGGACAGGGGATAACTATCACTGAAGCTTTCTTT
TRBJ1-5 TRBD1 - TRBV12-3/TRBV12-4 CASSLDMGTGYQPQHF TGTGCCAGCAGTCTCGACATGGGGACAGGGTATCAGCCCCAGCATTTT
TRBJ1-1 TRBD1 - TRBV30 CAWSQGTATEAFF TGTGCCTGGAGCCAAGGGACAGCGACTGAAGCTTTCTTT
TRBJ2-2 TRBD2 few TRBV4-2 CASSSAGANTGELFF TGTGCCAGCAGCTCGGCGGGAGCGAACACCGGGGAGCTGTTTTTT
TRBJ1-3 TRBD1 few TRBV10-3 CAISETTGERSGNTIYF TGTGCCATCAGTGAGACGACAGGGGAAAGATCTGGAAACACCATATATTTT
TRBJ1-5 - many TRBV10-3 CATGGVNNQPQHF TGTGCCACCGGGGGGGTTAACAATCAGCCCCAGCATTTT
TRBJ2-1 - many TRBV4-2 CASSQGSGAYNEQFF TGTGCCAGCAGCCAAGGTTCAGGGGCCTACAATGAGCAGTTCTTC
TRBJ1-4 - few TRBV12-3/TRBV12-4 CASSPGRASEKLFF TGTGCCAGCAGCCCGGGTAGGGCGAGCGAAAAACTGTTTTTT
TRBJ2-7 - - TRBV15 CATSRATGGYEQYF TGTGCCACCAGCAGAGCGACAGGTGGTTACGAGCAGTACTTC
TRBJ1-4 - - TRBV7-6 CASSLGQLTEKLFF TGTGCCAGCAGCTTAGGGCAGCTAACGGAAAAACTGTTTTTT